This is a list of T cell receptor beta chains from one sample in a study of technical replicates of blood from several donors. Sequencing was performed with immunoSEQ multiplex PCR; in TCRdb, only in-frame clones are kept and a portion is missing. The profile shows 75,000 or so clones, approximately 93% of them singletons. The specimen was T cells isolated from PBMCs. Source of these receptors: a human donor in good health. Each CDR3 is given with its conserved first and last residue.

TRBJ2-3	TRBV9	CASSAEGATDTQYF
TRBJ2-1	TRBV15	CATSRGRGNEQFF
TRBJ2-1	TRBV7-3	CASSLATGTSSEQFF
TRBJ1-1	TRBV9	CASSGTLTEAFF
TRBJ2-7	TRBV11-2	CASSPPGFRSYEQYF
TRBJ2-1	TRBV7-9	CASSLEGEWSGRSYNEQFF
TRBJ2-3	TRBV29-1	CSALTRDRWTDTQYF
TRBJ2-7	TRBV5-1	CASSQVTGSYEQYF
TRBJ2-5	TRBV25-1	CASNPGGETQYF
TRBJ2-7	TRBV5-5	CASSLANWYGTSMDEQYF
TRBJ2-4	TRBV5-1	CASSLQTPVGDIQYF
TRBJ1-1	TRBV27	CASINRGAKTEAFF
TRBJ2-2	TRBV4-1	CASSQDQYGELFF
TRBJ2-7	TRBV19	CASSIRDRYEQYF
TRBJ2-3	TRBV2	CASSQTARLVTDTQYF
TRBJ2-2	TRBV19	CASHRDRDTGELFF
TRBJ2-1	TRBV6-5	CASSPGENEQFF
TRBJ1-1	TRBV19	CASSGTANTEAFF
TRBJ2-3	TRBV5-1	CASSSSPDTQYF
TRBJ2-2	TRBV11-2	CASSGRQGVTGELFF
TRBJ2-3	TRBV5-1	CASSLDGGRSTDTQYF
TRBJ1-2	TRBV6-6	CASSYSRDFYGYTF
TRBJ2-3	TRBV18	CASSPTASSTDTQYF